This TCR beta chain stems from a study of regulatory T cells in long-lasting Graves disease. Across the study: Treatment with antithyroid drugs for over 5 years, together with positive TSH receptor antibodies, meant persistent Graves' disease. Regarding the study as a whole: It was possible that the small sample size reduced accuracy.

Specified time point: persistent/refractory GD, antithyroid drugs over 5 years with positive TRAb. PBMC RNA was the source of the TCR library. American Thyroid Association guidelines defined how Graves' disease was diagnosed. As collected, the peripheral blood samples measured about 9.2 milliliters each and went into EDTA tubes. Researchers made TCR beta libraries by using iRepertoire HTBI primers and running Arm-PCR on CDR3 regions. Using its own MiXCR run on the multiplex PCR reads, TCRdb lists one record per CDR3 protein. The data contain 350,000 to 450,000 distinct CDR3 sequences, less than 25% of them singletons. V lost 1 base to trimming and J lost 4 bases, with 13 bases between them. The germline gives CDR1 DFQATT, CDR2 SNEGSKA (reference sequence). This CDR3 region has 14 residues. This clonotype was seen ten or more times. Its antigen is unknown.

This specimen consisted of peripheral blood mononuclear cells (PBMCs), obtained when the disease was refractory, from a patient treated with antithyroid drugs. The V and J genes are TRBV20-1 and TRBJ1-1; weak D call: TRBD1 (5 bases). The sequence came from a female donor with Graves disease. The chain's CDR3 is CSARGPGRITEAFF. The CDR3 region has the DNA TGCAGTGCTAGAGGTCCAGGGAGGATCACTGAAGCTTTCTTT.